This TCR beta chain is drawn from a study of regulatory T cells in long-lasting Graves disease. Time point noted: newly diagnosed GD, antithyroid drugs for less than 3 months. The authors made the TCR library using RNA they extracted from PBMCs. This clonotype has a count of ten or more. HTBI primers from iRepertoire and Arm-PCR of CDR3 regions yielded the TCR beta libraries. TCRdb reprocessed the multiplex PCR reads with MiXCR, giving one entry per CDR3 protein. The sample lists 500,000 or so distinct CDR3 sequences; 13% to 15% were seen once. The V and J ends lost 1 base and 0 bases, in that order; junction bases with no gene match: 8. CDR3 length: 18 amino acids. Germline values: CDR1 LGHDT, CDR2 YNNKEL (reference sequence). This sample was also put to use in a study of T cells in Graves' hyperthyroidism and ophthalmopathy.

The TCR comes from a woman in her fifties or sixties with Graves disease. Material: peripheral blood mononuclear cells (PBMCs), obtained at new diagnosis, from a patient treated with antithyroid drugs. The chain carries TRBV3-1 and TRBJ2-1, with TRBD2 matching over 8 bases. The DNA for the CDR3 is TGTGCCAGCAGCCAAGTGGATCGGAGCGGGAGCTCCTACAATGAGCAGTTCTTC. Protein sequence: CASSQVDRSGSSYNEQFF.